This T cell receptor (beta chain) was sequenced during a study of T cells after yellow fever vaccination. 5'RACE template switching produced TCR cDNA carrying a universal primer site and UMIs. TCRdb re-called the 5' RACE reads with MiXCR, one entry per CDR3 protein. In the table there are 100,000 to 150,000 distinct CDR3 sequences, approximately 8.4% of which are singletons. Whole-study findings and limits: The study re-detected most primary-vaccination clones after the booster (about 95% CD4, roughly 91% CD8). One caveat is that FACS-sorted repertoires could contain abundant clonotypes contaminating from the bulk population. Some clonotypes, a small share, were shared between CD4 and CD8 compartments.

Germline loops: CDR1 LGHNT, CDR2 FRNRAP. The CDR3 consists of 13 residues. Unmatched junction bases numbered 11, after V lost 3 bases and J lost 13 bases. This clonotype has just a few counts. Antigen specificity is unknown. V gene TRBV12-5 combines with J gene TRBJ2-5, with 7 bases that match TRBD1. This specimen consisted of CD8+ T cells sorted from PBMCs, obtained on the day of the yellow fever booster vaccination. This TCR was sampled from a man younger than 30 who received the YFV17D yellow fever vaccine. CDR3 amino acids: CASGFALTGDSYF. In DNA, the CDR3 is TGTGCTAGTGGTTTCGCCCTCACAGGGGATTCGTACTTC.